These 32 T cell receptor beta chains share one sample of origin, sequenced in a study of blood T cell repertoires in COVID-19. TCRdb's table, derived via immunoSEQ multiplex PCR, lists solely in-frame clones and lacks some. The sample carries around 380,000 clones, roughly 77% recorded once. The sample comprised peripheral blood. The receptors here all came from a human donor with acute or convalescent COVID-19. The donor label of this sample is uncertain.

This sequence joins TRBV7-8 and TRBJ2-7; D perhaps matches TRBD1 (5 bases). The length of the CDR3 is 14 residues. Trimming pared 5 bases from V and 3 bases from J, leaving 14 bases between. Germline CDR1 and CDR2: SGHVS and FQNEAQ. CDR3 sequence (DNA): TGTGCCAGCAGCACACACCCAGGGTTCTACGAGCAGTACTTC. Protein: CASSTHPGFYEQYF.

V usage is TRBV14 and J usage is TRBJ1-4; the match to TRBD1 covers 8 bases. Per germline, CDR1 SGHDN and CDR2 FVKESK. Trimming at V came to 0 bases and at J to 5 bases, leaving 5 bases not matched to a gene. This CDR3 is built from 16 residues. CDR3 sequence reads: CASSQDLRDRNEKLFF. The CDR3 nucleotides read TGTGCCAGCAGCCAAGATCTACGGGACAGGAATGAAAAACTGTTTTTT.

The J gene is TRBJ2-2, the V gene TRBV6-5; 7 nucleotides align to TRBD2. The CDR3 has 15 amino acids. Losses at the gene ends were 6 bases for V and 0 bases for J; bases not matched to a gene: 4. Germline V CDR1 and CDR2: MNHEY, SVGAGI. The CDR3 loop is CASRSTSANTGELFF. The CDR3 coding sequence is TGTGCCAGCAGGTCTACTAGCGCGAACACCGGGGAGCTGTTTTTT.

This clone was seen a single time. The chain has TRBV7-8 and TRBJ2-1, with 11 bases aligning to TRBD2. The CDR3 sequence is 14 residues long. Germline V CDR1 and CDR2: SGHVS, FQNEAQ. Trimming removed 7 bases from V and 4 bases from J; junction bases left unmatched: 3. As DNA, the CDR3 is TGTGCCAGCAACCCTAGCGGGAGGTACAATGAGCAGTTCTTC. Amino acids: CASNPSGRYNEQFF. The full variable domain, its missing parts supplied by reference TRBV7-8 and TRBJ2-1, is GAGVSQSPRYKVAKRGQDVALRCDPISGHVSLFWYQQALGQGPEFLTYFQNEAQLDKSGLPSDRFFAERPEGSVSTLKIQRTQQEDSAVYLCASNPSGRYNEQFFGPGTRLTVL.

This chain connects TRBV18 to TRBJ1-2, with D perhaps matching TRBD1 (6 bases). CDR1 is KGHSH and CDR2 is LQKENI in the germline V gene. The CDR3 consists of 15 residues. V shed 6 bases and J shed 3 bases, with 17 bases lying between them. Here the CDR3 DNA reads TGTGCCAGCTCCACCAGATTGGGGGCTGACTATGGCTACACCTTC. Its translation is CASSTRLGADYGYTF.

The V call is TRBV2, the J call TRBJ2-4; D might be TRBD2 (5 bases). With 6 bases removed from V and 7 bases from J, the gap between germline ends came to 16 bases. CDR1 and CDR2 (germline): SNHLY, FYNNEI. The CDR3 spans 14 residues. CDR3 region: CASSFVLVRNIQYF. The CDR3, as DNA: TGTGCCAGCAGCTTCGTACTAGTGAGGAACATTCAGTACTTC.

The chain is built from TRBV5-1 and TRBJ1-1; D uncertain. Germline assignment: CDR1 SGHRS and CDR2 YFSETQ. V lost 0 bases to trimming and J lost 1 base, with 7 bases between them. The CDR3 contains 14 residues. The CDR3 DNA reads as TGCGCCAGCAGCTTGGACACTAGGAACACTGAAGCTTTCTTT. It yields the protein CASSLDTRNTEAFF. Based on the CDR3 plus reference TRBV5-1 and TRBJ1-1, the full variable domain is KAGVTQTPRYLIKTRGQQVTLSCSPISGHRSVSWYQQTPGQGLQFLFEYFSETQRNKGNFPGRFSGRQFSNSRSEMNVSTLELGDSALYLCASSLDTRNTEAFFGQGTRLTVV.

V usage is TRBV19 and J usage is TRBJ1-3; a possible D gene is TRBD1 (6 bases). The V gene lost 4 bases and the J gene lost 4 bases, with 8 bases spanning the gap. CDR1 and CDR2 (germline): LNHDA, SQIVND (reference sequence). The CDR3 is 13 residues long. CDR3 protein: CASSTGVGNTIYF. DNA for the CDR3: TGTGCCAGTAGTACAGGGGTAGGAAACACCATATATTTT.

This sequence joins TRBV18 and TRBJ1-3; tentative D call: TRBD1 (6 bases). V was trimmed by 1 base and J by 0 bases, leaving 16 bases between them. Germline V gene sequence: CDR1 KGHSH, CDR2 LQKENI. The CDR3 length is 18 residues. In nucleotides, the CDR3 is TGTGCCAGCTCACCACGGCAGGGGCGCCAAAACTCTGGAAACACCATATATTTT. Its translation: CASSPRQGRQNSGNTIYF.

The chain carries TRBV4-2 and TRBJ2-7; 8 positions match TRBD2. CDR3 length equals 17 residues. Germline CDR1 is LGHNA and CDR2 is YNFKEQ. V was pared by 1 base and J by 4 bases, with 12 bases of the junction left unmatched. The DNA of the CDR3 is TGTGCCAGCAGCCAAGCGGGGGGACTAGTCATATCTTACGAGCAGTACTTC. The encoded protein is CASSQAGGLVISYEQYF.

V usage is TRBV2 and J usage is TRBJ2-7; D may be TRBD2 (6 bases). CDR3 length equals 15 residues. Germline V gene data show CDR1 as SNHLY and CDR2 as FYNNEI. Trimming took 1 base from V and 2 from J, leaving 12 bases between them. Here the CDR3 DNA reads TGTGCCAGCAGTGAAGGGTTAGCGGAAACCTACGAGCAGTACTTC. This sequence encodes CASSEGLAETYEQYF.

The V and J genes are TRBV14 and TRBJ1-2, with D perhaps TRBD1 (5 bases). The CDR3 has 15 amino acids. Trimming stripped 1 base from V and 8 bases from J, with 17 bases between. Germline V gives CDR1 SGHDN, CDR2 FVKESK. CDR3 coding DNA: TGTGCCAGCAGCCAAGGCACCAGGGCGACGTGGGGCTACACCTTC. As protein: CASSQGTRATWGYTF.

V gene TRBV5-1 combines with J gene TRBJ1-1, with 8 bases that match TRBD1. The V gene's germline CDR1 is SGHRS and CDR2 YFSETQ. The J segment lost 4 bases and the V segment lost 1 base, leaving 12 bases of the junction unmatched. The CDR3 runs to 17 residues. The CDR3: CASSLMLRETGGTEAFF. The CDR3 DNA reads as TGCGCCAGCAGCTTGATGCTGCGCGAAACAGGGGGCACTGAAGCTTTCTTT.

This chain joins TRBV7-9 and TRBJ2-7, with 8 nucleotides matching TRBD1. The germline V gene has CDR1 SEHNR and CDR2 FQNEAQ (reference sequence). V lost 6 bases to trimming and J lost 5 bases; unmatched junction nucleotides: 15. CDR3 length: 16 amino acids. The CDR3 nucleotides read TGTGCCAGCAGGATACTTACCGGGACAGGAAGGCACGAGCAGTACTTC. Protein sequence: CASRILTGTGRHEQYF.

The chain is built from TRBV5-1 and TRBJ2-1, with D possibly matching TRBD2 (6 bases). V gave up 3 bases and J gave up 0 bases, with 13 bases separating them. CDR3 length: 16 amino acids. Germline V CDR1 and CDR2: SGHRS, YFSETQ. The CDR3 region is CASSSGDFSSYNEQFF. The CDR3, as DNA: TGCGCCAGCAGCTCGGGAGATTTTTCCTCCTACAATGAGCAGTTCTTC.

This clone was seen only once. The chain has TRBV7-9 and TRBJ1-2; D ambiguous. The CDR3 runs 14 residues. Germline CDR1 and CDR2: SEHNR and FQNEAQ (reference sequence). V was clipped by 1 base and J by 10 bases, with 16 bases between them. The CDR3: CASSLGRGGWDYTF. The CDR3 nucleotides read TGTGCCAGCAGCTTAGGTCGCGGAGGTTGGGACTACACCTTC. The full variable domain, its missing parts supplied by reference TRBV7-9 and TRBJ1-2, is DTGVSQNPRHKITKRGQNVTFRCDPISEHNRLYWYRQTLGQGPEFLTYFQNEAQLEKSRLLSDRFSAERPKGSFSTLEIQRTEQGDSAMYLCASSLGRGGWDYTFGSGTRLTVV.

The chain combines TRBV4-2 with TRBJ2-7; 7 bases map to TRBD2. Germline lookup yields CDR1 LGHNA and CDR2 YNFKEQ. The CDR3 contains 15 residues. V was clipped by 1 base and J by 4 bases; unmatched bases: 7. CDR3 in DNA: TGTGCCAGCAGCCAAGCAAGCGGGGTAGGGTACGAGCAGTACTTC. Translated: CASSQASGVGYEQYF.

Only one count was recorded for this clone. This sequence joins TRBV24-1 and TRBJ2-7; a weak D match, TRBD2 (8 bases). Trimming took 5 bases from V and 1 from J, leaving 23 bases between them. CDR3 size: 18 residues. Germline V lookup: CDR1 KGHDR, CDR2 SFDVKD. For the CDR3, the DNA is TGTGCCACCAGTGCCTCCGGGCCGGGGGGGACAGCTTCCTACGAGCAGTACTTC. Protein: CATSASGPGGTASYEQYF.

Regarding this clone: The sample holds other DNA sequences that translate to the same CDR3. The CDR3 reads CASSSAGVQETQYF. The CDR3 DNA follows: TGCGCCAGCAGCTCAGCAGGGGTCCAAGAGACCCAGTACTTC. The chain recombines TRBV5-1 with TRBJ2-5; a possible D gene is TRBD1 (6 bases). Trimming cost V 3 bases and J 1 base, with 10 bases left between them. This CDR3 spans 14 amino acids. Germline V gene lookup returns CDR1 SGHRS and CDR2 YFSETQ.

Only a few counts were recorded for this clone. The rearrangement links TRBV5-1 to TRBJ1-2, with D unclear. V dropped 4 bases and J dropped 3 bases, with 7 bases sitting between them. Per the germline V gene, CDR1 is SGHRS and CDR2 is YFSETQ. The CDR3 length is 12 residues. CDR3 in amino acids: CASSAGDYGYTF. The CDR3 nucleotides are TGCGCCAGCAGCGCCGGTGACTATGGCTACACCTTC. Full variable domain (rest looked up from reference TRBV5-1 and TRBJ1-2): KAGVTQTPRYLIKTRGQQVTLSCSPISGHRSVSWYQQTPGQGLQFLFEYFSETQRNKGNFPGRFSGRQFSNSRSEMNVSTLELGDSALYLCASSAGDYGYTFGSGTRLTVV.

This sequence joins TRBV5-6 and TRBJ2-7; unclear D gene. V lost 2 bases and J lost 0, with 12 bases in between. Germline V gene data show CDR1 as SGHDT and CDR2 as YYEEEE. CDR3 length equals 15 residues. The CDR3 sequence: CASSFQFSISYEQYF. The CDR3 DNA follows: TGTGCCAGCAGCTTCCAATTCAGTATCTCCTACGAGCAGTACTTC.

The CDR3 DNA reads as TGTGCCAGCAGCCTGAGGCCAGGGATCGTCTATGGCTACACCTTC. Translating gives CASSLRPGIVYGYTF. The V and J genes are TRBV5-6 and TRBJ1-2; TRBD1 might be the D (5 bases). This CDR3 contains 15 residues. The germline V gene encodes CDR1 SGHDT and CDR2 YYEEEE. Trimming stripped 4 bases from V and 4 bases from J, with 17 bases between.

The rearrangement joins TRBV4-1 to TRBJ1-1; the D gene is possibly TRBD1 (6 bases). Germline V gives CDR1 MGHRA, CDR2 YSYEKL. This CDR3 has 15 residues. Trimming left V 4 bases short and J 0 bases short, with 12 bases between. Here the CDR3 reads CASSPQTGLNTEAFF. In DNA form, the CDR3 reads TGCGCCAGCAGCCCCCAGACAGGCTTGAACACTGAAGCTTTCTTT.

J is TRBJ1-4 and V is TRBV2; a possible D gene is TRBD1 (6 bases). This CDR3 has 14 amino acids. From germline, CDR1 is SNHLY and CDR2 FYNNEI. With 6 bases removed from V and 3 bases from J, the gap between germline ends came to 11 bases. The CDR3 coding sequence is TGTGCCAGCAGGAGGGGGACGCCTAATGAAAAACTGTTTTTT. Amino acids: CASRRGTPNEKLFF.

This sequence joins TRBV28 and TRBJ2-2; 10 nucleotides line up with TRBD2. V lost 7 bases, J lost 2 bases, and 4 bases stayed unmatched. The V gene's germline CDR1 is MDHEN and CDR2 SYDVKM. The CDR3 has 15 residues. The CDR3 DNA reads as TGTGCCAGCAAGACTAGCGGGTCAAACACCGGGGAGCTGTTTTTT. It encodes CASKTSGSNTGELFF.

The chain joins TRBV5-4 to TRBJ1-1, with D possibly being TRBD1 (5 bases). The CDR3 has 13 residues. Trimming left V 4 bases short and J 1 base short, with 8 bases between. The germline gives CDR1 SGHNT, CDR2 YYREEE (reference sequence). CDR3 amino acids: CASSGGWNTEAFF. Written as DNA, the CDR3 is TGTGCCAGCAGCGGGGGGTGGAACACTGAAGCTTTCTTT.

The DNA for the CDR3 is TGTGCCAGCAGCGCTCCGGGACAACCTAATGAAAAACTGTTTTTT. Translating gives CASSAPGQPNEKLFF. The chain links TRBV7-9 to TRBJ1-4; tentative D call: TRBD1 (6 bases). V gave up 5 bases and J gave up 3 bases, with 13 bases separating them. Germline CDR1 is SEHNR and CDR2 is FQNEAQ (reference sequence). The CDR3 is made up of 15 amino acids.

J is TRBJ1-5 and V is TRBV6-5; the D is unclear. Germline values: CDR1 MNHEY, CDR2 SVGAGI. Trimming left V 6 bases short and J 3 bases short, with 12 bases between. CDR3 length: 14 amino acids. The CDR3 sequence is CASRPRGSNQPQHF. For the CDR3, the DNA is TGTGCCAGCAGGCCTCGAGGTTCCAATCAGCCCCAGCATTTT.

Details on this clone: The identical CDR3 is also encoded by other nucleotide sequences in the sample. This chain uses TRBV12-3 or TRBV12-4 with TRBJ1-1; 8 positions match TRBD1. The CDR3 extends over 13 amino acids. V gave up 6 bases and J gave up 5 bases; unmatched junction bases: 5. The CDR3 DNA follows: TGTGCCAGCAGGGGAACAGGGGGTACTGAAGCTTTCTTT. Translating it yields CASRGTGGTEAFF.

The gene calls are TRBV2 and TRBJ2-3; the D gene is possibly TRBD2 (6 bases). With 8 bases removed from V and 2 bases from J, the gap between germline ends came to 17 bases. Germline assignment: CDR1 SNHLY and CDR2 FYNNEI. The CDR3 sequence is 15 residues long. The DNA for the CDR3 is TGTGCCAGCGCGGGGAGGCAGCTACTCACAGATACGCAGTATTTT. It encodes CASAGRQLLTDTQYF.

Details on this clone: A read error is possible here, since a much larger clone lies one base away. J is TRBJ2-7 and V is TRBV12-3 or TRBV12-4, with D uncertain. CDR3 length equals 11 residues. Trimming removed 3 bases from V and 3 bases from J, with 3 bases in between. CDR3 residues: CASSFNYEQYF. The CDR3 DNA reads TGTGCCAGCAGTTTTAACTACGAGCAGTACTTC.

This clone appeared a few times. The chain is built from TRBV18 and TRBJ1-6, with 11 bases that match TRBD1. V was clipped by 3 bases and J by 8 bases; unmatched bases: 9. The CDR3 totals 17 residues. Germline assignment: CDR1 KGHSH and CDR2 LQKENI. CDR3 nucleotides: TGTGCCAGCTCACCGAGAATTCCGGGACAGGGGGATTCACCCCTCCACTTT. It codes for CASSPRIPGQGDSPLHF.